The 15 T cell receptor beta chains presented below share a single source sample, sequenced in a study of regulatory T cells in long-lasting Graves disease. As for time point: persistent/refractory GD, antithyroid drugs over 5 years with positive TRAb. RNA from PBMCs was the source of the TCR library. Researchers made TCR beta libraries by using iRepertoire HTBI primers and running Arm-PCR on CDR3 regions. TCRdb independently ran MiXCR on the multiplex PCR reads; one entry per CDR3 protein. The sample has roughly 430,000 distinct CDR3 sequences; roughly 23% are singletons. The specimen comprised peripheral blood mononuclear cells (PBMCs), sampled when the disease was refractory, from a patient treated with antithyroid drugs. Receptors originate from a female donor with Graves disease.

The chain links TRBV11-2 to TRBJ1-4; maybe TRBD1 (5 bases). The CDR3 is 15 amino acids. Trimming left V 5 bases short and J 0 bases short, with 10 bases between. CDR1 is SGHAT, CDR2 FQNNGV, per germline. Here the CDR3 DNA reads TGTGCCAGCAGCGAAGGGGAAGCAACTAATGAAAAACTGTTTTTT. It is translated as CASSEGEATNEKLFF.

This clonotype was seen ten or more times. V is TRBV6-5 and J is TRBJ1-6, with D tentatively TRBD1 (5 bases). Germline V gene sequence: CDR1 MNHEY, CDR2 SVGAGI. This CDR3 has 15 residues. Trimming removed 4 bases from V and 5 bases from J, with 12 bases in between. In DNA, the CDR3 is TGTGCCAGCAGTTCTTCCGACAGAAATAATTCACCCCTCCACTTT. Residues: CASSSSDRNNSPLHF.

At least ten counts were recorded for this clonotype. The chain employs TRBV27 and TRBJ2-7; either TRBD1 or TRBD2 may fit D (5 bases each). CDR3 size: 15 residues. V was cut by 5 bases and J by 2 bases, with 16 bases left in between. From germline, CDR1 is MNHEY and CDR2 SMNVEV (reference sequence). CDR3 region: CASSPRDEFPYEQYF. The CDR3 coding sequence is TGTGCCAGCAGTCCGAGGGACGAATTTCCCTACGAGCAGTACTTC.

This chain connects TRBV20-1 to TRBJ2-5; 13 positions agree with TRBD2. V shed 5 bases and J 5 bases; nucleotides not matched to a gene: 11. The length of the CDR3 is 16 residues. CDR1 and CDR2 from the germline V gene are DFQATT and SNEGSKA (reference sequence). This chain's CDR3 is CSASGLAGALGETQYF. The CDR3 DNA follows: TGCAGTGCTTCCGGACTAGCGGGAGCGTTGGGGGAGACCCAGTACTTC.

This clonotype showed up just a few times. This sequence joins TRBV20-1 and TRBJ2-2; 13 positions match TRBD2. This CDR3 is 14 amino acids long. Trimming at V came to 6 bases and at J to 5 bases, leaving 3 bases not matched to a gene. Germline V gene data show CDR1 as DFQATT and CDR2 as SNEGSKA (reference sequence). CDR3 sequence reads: CSAPGLAGTGELFF. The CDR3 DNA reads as TGCAGTGCGCCGGGACTAGCGGGAACCGGGGAGCTGTTTTTT.

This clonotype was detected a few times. As DNA, the CDR3 is TGCGCCAGCAGCACCGAAAATCAGCCCCAGCATTTT. Residues: CASSTENQPQHF. The chain uses TRBV4-1 and TRBJ1-5, with D hard to call. Germline V lookup: CDR1 MGHRA, CDR2 YSYEKL. The CDR3 covers 12 residues. V was clipped by 5 bases and J by 4 bases, with 6 bases between them.

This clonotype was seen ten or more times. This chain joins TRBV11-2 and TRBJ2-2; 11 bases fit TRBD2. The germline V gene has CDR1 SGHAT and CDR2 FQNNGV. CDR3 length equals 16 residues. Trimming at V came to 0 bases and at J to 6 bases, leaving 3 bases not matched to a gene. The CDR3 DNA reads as TGTGCCAGCAGCTTAGAGTTTAGCGGGAGGGCCGGGGAGCTGTTTTTT. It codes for CASSLEFSGRAGELFF.

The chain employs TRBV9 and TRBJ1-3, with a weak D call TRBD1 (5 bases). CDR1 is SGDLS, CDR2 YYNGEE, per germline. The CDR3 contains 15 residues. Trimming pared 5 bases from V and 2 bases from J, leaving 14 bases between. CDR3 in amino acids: CASSGGGVAGNTIYF. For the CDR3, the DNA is TGTGCCAGCAGTGGAGGAGGGGTGGCTGGAAACACCATATATTTT.

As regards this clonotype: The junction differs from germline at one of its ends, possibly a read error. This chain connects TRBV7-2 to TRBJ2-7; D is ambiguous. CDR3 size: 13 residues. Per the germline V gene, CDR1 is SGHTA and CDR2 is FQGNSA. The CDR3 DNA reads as TGTGCCAGCAGCTTAGCGGCCGGTTACGAGCAGTGCTTC. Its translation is CASSLAAGYEQCF.

CDR3: CASYRWGQNTEAFF. In nucleotides, the CDR3 is TGTGCCAGTTACCGATGGGGCCAGAACACTGAAGCTTTCTTT. The chain has TRBV19 and TRBJ1-1, with a possible D match to TRBD1 (5 bases). The CDR3 runs 14 residues. Germline V gives CDR1 LNHDA, CDR2 SQIVND (reference sequence). V was pared by 8 bases and J by 1 base, with 14 bases between.

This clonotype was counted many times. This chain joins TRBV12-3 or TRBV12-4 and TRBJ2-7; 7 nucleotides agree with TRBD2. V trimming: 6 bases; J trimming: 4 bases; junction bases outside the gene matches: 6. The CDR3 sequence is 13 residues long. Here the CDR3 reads CASSQAGSYEQYF. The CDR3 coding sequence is TGTGCCAGCAGCCAAGCGGGATCTTACGAGCAGTACTTC.

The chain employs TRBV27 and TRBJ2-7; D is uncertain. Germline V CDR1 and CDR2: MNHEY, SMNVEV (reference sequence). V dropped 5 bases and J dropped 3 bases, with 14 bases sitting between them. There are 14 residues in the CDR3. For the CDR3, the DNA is TGTGCCAGCAGTCCCTCAGATGGTTACTACGAGCAGTACTTC. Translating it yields CASSPSDGYYEQYF.

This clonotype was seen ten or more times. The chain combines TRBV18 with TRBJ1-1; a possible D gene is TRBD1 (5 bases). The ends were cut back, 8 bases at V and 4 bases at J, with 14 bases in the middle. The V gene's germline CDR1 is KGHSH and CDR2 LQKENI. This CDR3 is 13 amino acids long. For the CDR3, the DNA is TGTGCCAGCAGCCCCCCAGGGTCCACTGAAGCTTTCTTT. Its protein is CASSPPGSTEAFF.

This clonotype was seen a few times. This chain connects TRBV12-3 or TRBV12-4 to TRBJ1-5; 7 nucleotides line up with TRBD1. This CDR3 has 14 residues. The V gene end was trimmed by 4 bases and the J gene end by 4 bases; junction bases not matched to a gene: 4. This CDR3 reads CASSSGDRNQPQHF. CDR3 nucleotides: TGTGCCAGCAGTTCGGGGGACAGAAATCAGCCCCAGCATTTT.

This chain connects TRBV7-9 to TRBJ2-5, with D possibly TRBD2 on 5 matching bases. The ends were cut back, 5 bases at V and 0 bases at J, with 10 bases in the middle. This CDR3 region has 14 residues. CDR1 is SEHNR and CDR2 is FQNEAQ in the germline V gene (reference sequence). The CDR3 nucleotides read TGTGCCAGCAGCACCCGACTATACCAAGAGACCCAGTACTTC. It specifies CASSTRLYQETQYF.